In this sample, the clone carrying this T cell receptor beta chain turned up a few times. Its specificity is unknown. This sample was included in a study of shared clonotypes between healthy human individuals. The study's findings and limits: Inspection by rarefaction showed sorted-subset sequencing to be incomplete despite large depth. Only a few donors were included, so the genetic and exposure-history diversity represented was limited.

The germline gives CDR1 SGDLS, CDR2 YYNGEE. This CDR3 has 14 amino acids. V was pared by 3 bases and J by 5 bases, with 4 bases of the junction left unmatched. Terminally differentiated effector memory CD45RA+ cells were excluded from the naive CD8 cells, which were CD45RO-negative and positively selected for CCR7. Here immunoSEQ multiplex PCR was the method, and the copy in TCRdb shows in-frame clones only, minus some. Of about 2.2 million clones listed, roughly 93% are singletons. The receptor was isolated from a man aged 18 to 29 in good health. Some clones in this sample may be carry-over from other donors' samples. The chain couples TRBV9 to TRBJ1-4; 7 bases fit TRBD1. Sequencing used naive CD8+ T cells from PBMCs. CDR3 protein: CASSEGTVNEKLFF. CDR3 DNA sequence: TGTGCCAGCAGCGAGGGGACAGTGAATGAAAAACTGTTTTTT.